Shown below are 6 T cell receptor beta chains from a single sample sequenced in a study of preoperative IRX-2 immunotherapy in early breast cancer. The sample's treatment: preoperative locoregional IRX-2 cytokine immunotherapy. Sequencing used immunoSEQ multiplex PCR; TCRdb keeps in-frame clones, though not all of them. Here the sample spans about 33,000 clones, roughly 86% being singletons. Sequencing used tumor tissue, obtained after IRX-2 immunotherapy. These receptors all come from a human donor with breast cancer.

The rearrangement uses TRBV6-8 and TRBJ1-3; D is unresolved. The CDR3 spans 13 residues. CDR1 is MNHGY and CDR2 is SAAAGT in the germline V gene. V dropped 8 bases and J dropped 4 bases, with 12 bases sitting between them. The CDR3 DNA reads TGTGCCAGCTCGGACGGTCTCGGAAACACCATATATTTT. It yields the protein CASSDGLGNTIYF.

V gene TRBV19 combines with J gene TRBJ2-3; 12 nucleotides line up with TRBD2. Looked up from germline, CDR1 is LNHDA and CDR2 is SQIVND (reference sequence). This CDR3 contains 17 residues. Trimming took 5 bases from V and 1 from J; bases not matched to a gene: 7. The CDR3 spells CASSSRTSGTGTDTQYF. In DNA form, the CDR3 reads TGTGCCAGTAGTTCACGGACTAGCGGGACGGGCACAGATACGCAGTATTTT.

The chain joins TRBV18 to TRBJ2-5; D is unclear. Deletions cut 2 bases from V and 3 bases from J, with 7 bases between. The CDR3 sequence is 13 residues long. The germline CDR1 and CDR2 sequences are KGHSH and LQKENI. CDR3: CASSPGLKETQYF. CDR3 nucleotide sequence: TGTGCCAGCTCACCAGGGCTTAAAGAGACCCAGTACTTC.

This clone was recorded a few times. V is TRBV11-3 and J is TRBJ2-1; TRBD2 matches at 7 bases. Germline CDR1 reads SGHNT; CDR2 reads YENEEA. The CDR3 covers 18 residues. V lost 6 bases and J lost 2; bases outside the gene matches: 16. CDR3 amino acids: CASRPRLALTDTYNEQFF. The CDR3 coding sequence is TGTGCCAGCAGACCCCGACTAGCCCTAACAGATACCTACAATGAGCAGTTCTTC.

The chain recombines TRBV18 with TRBJ2-7; D remains ambiguous. The CDR3 is 13 residues long. Germline V gene data show CDR1 as KGHSH and CDR2 as LQKENI. Trimming removed 3 bases at V and 3 bases at J, with 9 bases between. For the CDR3, the DNA is TGTGCCAGCTCACCTCAGGCGGACTACGAGCAGTACTTC. This encodes CASSPQADYEQYF.

As for this clone: This CDR3 is also generated by other DNA sequences in the sample. The rearrangement uses TRBV14 and TRBJ1-1; unclear D gene. Germline V gene data show CDR1 as SGHDN and CDR2 as FVKESK. Trimming pared 1 base from V and 0 bases from J, leaving 6 bases between. The CDR3 has 14 residues. CDR3 DNA: TGTGCCAGCAGCCAAGCCGGAATGAACACTGAAGCTTTCTTT. Amino acid sequence: CASSQAGMNTEAFF. Full variable domain (outside the CDR3, taken from reference TRBV14 and TRBJ1-1): EAGVTQFPSHSVIEKGQTVTLRCDPISGHDNLYWYRRVMGKEIKFLLHFVKESKQDESGMPNNRFLAERTGGTYSTLKVQPAELEDSGVYFCASSQAGMNTEAFFGQGTRLTVV.